This TCR beta chain was captured in a study of Graves' ophthalmopathy and Graves' hyperthyroidism. Study background: Stable hyperthyroidism meant no progression to ophthalmopathy within 18 months of follow-up.

The TCR beta CDR3 regions underwent amplification from RNA transcripts. The library came from an HTBI-primed first-round RT-PCR and a second-round multiplex PCR. Each CDR3 protein gets one entry after TCRdb re-called the multiplex PCR reads with MiXCR. This table has a few hundred thousand distinct CDR3 sequences, roughly 40% appearing once. Study-wide findings and caveats: Between ophthalmopathy and stable hyperthyroidism, a 13-signature model drew a separation with about 88% sensitivity and over 80% specificity. Appearing in blood as well were most expanded thyroid clonotypes above 0.001 frequency.

This clonotype occurred many times. As yet, its antigen is unknown. The ends were cut back, 3 bases at V and 1 base at J, with 21 bases in the middle. Germline loops: CDR1 SEHNR, CDR2 FQNEAQ (reference sequence). The CDR3 runs to 18 residues. The V gene is TRBV7-9, the J gene TRBJ1-1, with D perhaps matching TRBD1 (5 bases). Sample: peripheral blood or thyroid tissue (not recorded which). The clonotype originates from an adult man with Graves' hyperthyroidism. The chain's CDR3 is CASSFLPPVRDENTEAFF. The CDR3 DNA reads as TGTGCCAGCAGCTTCCTACCTCCAGTAAGGGACGAGAACACTGAAGCTTTCTTT.